This entry is about one T cell receptor beta chain. This clonotype was detected only a few times. This clone's antigen is unknown. Per-base qualities were not stored, and no clone one base away is much larger. CDR3 length: 15 amino acids, cysteine to phenylalanine. This entry keeps only the CDR3 DNA: 45 bases, framed from base 1. CDR1 and CDR2, looked up from the germline V gene, are SGHRS and YFSETQ. The junction shows trimming of 0 bases on V and 0 bases on J, plus 9 bases between the germline ends. The entry originates in a study of glioma-infiltrating T cells (dated by TCRdb to about 2016). As for the study more broadly: Sequencing of TCR alpha- and beta-chain repertoires was performed on glioma tissue, on non-neoplastic brain tissue, and on matched peripheral blood mononuclear cells. To gauge divergence between tissue and blood T-cell populations, every tissue-infiltrating repertoire was compared against the peripheral blood repertoire from the same patient. Three low-grade glioma patients, roughly eight primary glioblastoma patients, and three non-glioma patients who contributed non-neoplastic brain tissue made up the paired cohort.

Broad study findings and their caveats: Only a very small number of CDR3 sequences turned up in both tissue and blood, a result put down to high CDR3 diversity combined with limited sampling. VJ-independent divergence between tissue and blood was found to be below expectation in non-neoplastic patients but above expectation in all gliomas, particularly low-grade gliomas. Group comparisons rested on small numbers: three non-neoplastic, three low-grade glioma and fewer than 10 glioblastoma patients.

TCR alpha and beta CDR3 regions were amplified with the iRepertoire nested amplicon-rescue multiplex PCR (arm-PCR) platform from RNA. For one-step reverse transcription and amplification, roughly 90-400 ng of tissue mRNA or PBMC total RNA was used as input. After bead purification, a secondary multiplex PCR added Illumina adapters, and libraries were gel-purified between 200 and 400 bp. Demultiplexing relied on internal 6-nucleotide barcodes carried by the libraries. Libraries were sequenced on an Illumina MiSeq with 2x220 or 2x250 nucleotide paired-end reads. On the study's bioinformatics: Paired reads were merged using FLASH 1.2.11 and were aligned to the GRCh37 human genome using BWA-MEM, after which TRA and TRB reads were extracted. V and J assignment used an IMGT-derived reference of cassette sequences and CDR3 motifs that included pseudogenes. Three-frame translation of reads was performed, and productive CDR3s were defined as those with a C...FGXG motif and no stop codons. A clonotype was defined as a unique combination of a V-J cassette pair and a CDR3 amino acid sequence. Reads were filtered by Hamming distance, thresholded by each sample's sequence error rate in mapped regions. Using fastp at Q25 and MiXCR, TCRdb reprocessed the public reads and kept productive beta chains. Entries are consolidated by CDR3 protein sequence, retaining the most common genes and DNA. The V and J calls, along with clone size, are taken from TCRdb and not from the paper's own processing. The sample table holds tens of thousands of distinct CDR3 sequences, of which 40% were seen once. The biggest ten clones account for 35% to 40% of the sample.

The rearrangement combines TRBV5-1 with TRBJ2-5, with the D gene tentatively TRBD1 or TRBD2, based on 5 matching bases in each. The sequenced material came from glioma tissue, nonneoplastic brain tissue, or PBMCs (not recorded which). This receptor was identified in a human donor with low-grade glioma or glioblastoma, undergoing nonglioma brain surgery, or in good health (not recorded which). The CDR3 protein sequence reads: CASSLVGTHQETQYF. The nucleotide sequence reads TGCGCCAGCAGCTTGGTGGGGACCCACCAAGAGACCCAGTACTTC.